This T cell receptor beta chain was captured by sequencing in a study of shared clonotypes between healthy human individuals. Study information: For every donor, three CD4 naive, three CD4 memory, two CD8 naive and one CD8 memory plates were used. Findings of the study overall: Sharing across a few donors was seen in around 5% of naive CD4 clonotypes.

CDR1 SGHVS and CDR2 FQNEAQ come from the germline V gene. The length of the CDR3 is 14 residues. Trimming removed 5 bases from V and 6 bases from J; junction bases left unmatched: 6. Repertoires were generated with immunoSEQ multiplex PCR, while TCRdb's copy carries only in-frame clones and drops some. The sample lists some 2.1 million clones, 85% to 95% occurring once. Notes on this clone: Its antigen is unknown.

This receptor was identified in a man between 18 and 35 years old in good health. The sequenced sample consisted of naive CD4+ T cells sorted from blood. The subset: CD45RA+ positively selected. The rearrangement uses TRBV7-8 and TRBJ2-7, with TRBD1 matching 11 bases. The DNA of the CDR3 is TGTGCCAGCAGCCCGGACAGGGGGCGCGGCGAGCAGTACTTC. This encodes CASSPDRGRGEQYF.